Presented here are 14 T cell receptor beta chains from one specimen sequenced in a study of CD8+ T cells in alopecia areata. Extraction of RNA preceded its reverse transcription into cDNA, which served as the sequencing template. Profiled with immunoSEQ multiplex PCR; TCRdb holds only in-frame clones, not every one. The sample has 150,000 to 200,000 clones; nearly 60% are singletons. The treatment was: oral pan-JAK inhibitor, 5-10 mg twice daily. Sample: CD4+ T cells sorted from blood, taken at week 24, from a patient treated with tofacitinib. The receptors here all came from a human donor with alopecia areata.

The V gene is TRBV4-1, the J gene TRBJ1-5; unclear D gene. Germline V gene sequence: CDR1 MGHRA, CDR2 YSYEKL. CDR3 size: 13 residues. The V gene lost 0 bases and the J gene lost 4 bases, with 4 bases spanning the gap. This chain's CDR3 is CASSQDGNQPQHF. CDR3 bases: TGCGCCAGCAGCCAAGACGGTAATCAGCCCCAGCATTTT.

This chain links TRBV5-6 with TRBJ1-4; D remains unclear. Trimming removed 2 bases from V and 0 bases from J, with 5 bases in between. Germline CDR1 reads SGHDT; CDR2 reads YYEEEE. This CDR3 is built from 14 residues. In DNA form, the CDR3 reads TGTGCCAGCAGCTTTGGGGCAACTAATGAAAAACTGTTTTTT. Its protein product is CASSFGATNEKLFF.

This clone was observed many times. This chain joins TRBV11-2 and TRBJ2-3; a possible D gene is TRBD2 (5 bases). V was pared by 4 bases and J by 2 bases, with 13 bases between. The CDR3 length is 15 residues. Germline lookup yields CDR1 SGHAT and CDR2 FQNNGV. CDR3 amino acids: CASSYLLGPTDTQYF. For the CDR3, the DNA is TGTGCCAGCAGCTATCTACTAGGTCCCACAGATACGCAGTATTTT.

In this sample, this clone turned up a few times. The chain joins TRBV7-9 to TRBJ2-3; 10 bases are shared with TRBD2. The CDR3 runs to 17 residues. CDR1 SEHNR and CDR2 FQNEAQ come from the germline V gene (reference sequence). The ends lost 1 base at V and 4 bases at J; junction bases unmatched: 8. The CDR3 sequence: CASSLDLSGGEADTQYF. CDR3 nucleotides: TGTGCCAGCAGCTTAGATTTAAGCGGGGGGGAGGCAGATACGCAGTATTTT.

This clone was observed a handful of times. The J gene is TRBJ1-2, the V gene TRBV30, with TRBD1 identical over 8 bases. V lost 4 bases to trimming and J lost 0 bases; unmatched junction nucleotides: 4. Germline V CDR1 and CDR2: GTSNPN, SVGIG (reference sequence). CDR3 size: 14 residues. The CDR3 spells CAWMRTGPNYGYTF. CDR3 nucleotide sequence: TGTGCCTGGATGCGGACAGGGCCTAACTATGGCTACACCTTC.

This clone was seen a single time. This chain joins TRBV10-3 and TRBJ1-1, with D unclear. Trimming removed 7 bases at V and 0 bases at J, with 9 bases between. The CDR3 loop spans 13 amino acids. The germline V gene has CDR1 ENHRY and CDR2 SYGVKD. CDR3 sequence (DNA): TGTGCCATCACCTTCAGGATGAACACTGAAGCTTTCTTT. Translated, it gives CAITFRMNTEAFF.

The rearrangement links TRBV10-3 to TRBJ2-5; 9 nucleotides match TRBD2. The CDR3 consists of 14 residues. Trimming cost V 10 bases and J 5 bases; bases outside gene matches: 11. The germline gives CDR1 ENHRY, CDR2 SYGVKD. The CDR3 sequence is CATTLTSGRETQYF. The CDR3 DNA is TGTGCCACCACCCTGACTAGCGGCCGGGAGACCCAGTACTTC.

The V and J genes are TRBV5-1 and TRBJ2-6; D is perhaps TRBD2 (6 bases). Germline V gene lookup returns CDR1 SGHRS and CDR2 YFSETQ. V lost 3 bases and J lost 4, with 14 bases in between. This CDR3 is 16 amino acids long. The CDR3 loop reads CASSSGGAQGANVLTF. CDR3 bases: TGCGCCAGCAGCTCCGGAGGGGCGCAAGGGGCCAACGTCCTGACTTTC.

V gene TRBV19 combines with J gene TRBJ2-2, with no clear D. This CDR3 is 12 amino acids long. CDR1 and CDR2 (germline): LNHDA, SQIVND (reference sequence). The V gene lost 3 bases and the J gene lost 6 bases, with 5 bases spanning the gap. The DNA of the CDR3 is TGTGCCAGTAGTATTATGGCCGGGGAGCTGTTTTTT. Translation: CASSIMAGELFF.

V and J are TRBV4-1 and TRBJ1-1, with TRBD1 matching over 7 bases. The length of the CDR3 is 14 residues. Trimming at V came to 2 bases and at J to 1 base, leaving 1 base not matched to a gene. Germline V gene sequence: CDR1 MGHRA, CDR2 YSYEKL. Here the CDR3 DNA reads TGCGCCAGCAGCCAATGGGACAGGAACACTGAAGCTTTCTTT. Translating it yields CASSQWDRNTEAFF.

The chain is built from TRBV4-3 and TRBJ2-2, with D perhaps TRBD2 (5 bases). This CDR3 is 16 amino acids long. Per germline, CDR1 LGHNA and CDR2 YSLEER. Between the trimmed V and J ends, which lost 2 bases and 1 base, there was a span of 11 bases. CDR3 DNA sequence: TGCGCCAGCAGCCAATCGCGGGCAGTGAACACCGGGGAGCTGTTTTTT. Its protein product is CASSQSRAVNTGELFF.

V gene TRBV21-1 combines with J gene TRBJ2-1; the DNA was not used to check the table's D call, TRBD1. TRBV21-1 is a known pseudogene. The length of the CDR3 is 17 residues. Written as DNA, the CDR3 is TGTGCCAGCAGCAAAGAGGACGGGACAGGGGCGTACAATGAGCAGTTCTTC. This codes for CASSKEDGTGAYNEQFF.

This clone occurred once. The gene calls are TRBV6-5 and TRBJ2-7; the match to TRBD1 covers 10 bases. The CDR3 contains 15 residues. V dropped 2 bases and J dropped 2; count of bases not matched to a gene: 3. Germline-derived CDR1 and CDR2 are MNHEY and SVGAGI. The CDR3 DNA sequence: TGTGCCAGCAGTTACCTGGGACAGGGGACCTACGAGCAGTACTTC. Amino acids: CASSYLGQGTYEQYF.

The chain employs TRBV9 and TRBJ2-5, with 9 bases that match TRBD2. After removal of 0 bases from V and 3 bases from J, the junction contained 6 bases not matched to a gene. CDR3 length equals 16 residues. In germline, CDR1 is SGDLS, CDR2 YYNGEE. CDR3 sequence reads: CASSVGPSGTEETQYF. CDR3 DNA sequence: TGTGCCAGCAGCGTAGGCCCTAGCGGGACCGAAGAGACCCAGTACTTC. Drawing the rest from reference TRBV9 and TRBJ2-5, the complete variable domain is DSGVTQTPKHLITATGQRVTLRCSPRSGDLSVYWYQQSLDQGLQFLIQYYNGEERAKGNILERFSAQQFPDLHSELNLSSLELGDSALYFCASSVGPSGTEETQYFGPGTRLLVL.